This T cell receptor beta chain was recovered during a study of Ad26.COV2.S vaccination and SARS-CoV-2 variants (dated by TCRdb to about 2021). In the study overall: Donors in the vaccine arm were drawn from COV1001, a phase I-IIa trial of Ad26.COV2.S in healthy adults that was multicentre, randomized, double-blind and placebo-controlled. Ad26.COV2.S was given intramuscularly at 5x10^10 or 1x10^11 viral particles, as a single shot or as two shots 56 days apart. TCRbeta repertoire sequencing served as the tool for gauging how specific and how broad the SARS-CoV-2-reactive T cell receptors were following Ad26.COV2.S vaccination. A total of around 32 samples were included in the TCR-sequenced set, comprising around 19 Ad26.COV2.S vaccine recipients, 5 placebo recipients and 8 SARS-CoV-2 convalescent individuals. Trial participants were randomized into five groups of five, in which low-dose or high-dose Ad26.COV2.S was given once or twice, or placebo was given on both occasions. Investigators remained blinded to trial group allocation during experiments and outcome assessment. Study-level results and caveats: Spike-specific TCR breadth was higher in Ad26.COV2.S recipients than in placebo recipients (P = 0.0014). After vaccination, spike-specific CD8+ and CD4+ T cell responses were reported to show substantial breadth. The authors noted that the TCR breadth and depth analyses may have underestimated total T cell responses. The study was not powered for comparison of responses between vaccine doses or regimens. Vaccine and placebo recipients had comparable non-spike TCR breadth, which fits with the vaccine containing only spike.

Inclusive of the bounding cysteine and phenylalanine, the CDR3 is 17 residues long. The sequence is cut down to CDR3 DNA, 51 bases in frame from base 1. The germline V gene gives CDR1 as SGDLS and CDR2 as YYNGEE. Between the V and J ends, shortened by 0 bases and 4 bases respectively, the junction contains 19 bases. The sample's treatment or condition label is to be understood as: roughly 20 received Ad26.COV2.S at low or high dose, single or two shots; about 5 received placebo; per-sample allocation not given. Repertoires of vaccine and placebo recipients were sequenced from samples collected on day 63 after the first injection. Between 29 July and 7 August 2020, Cohort 1b enrolled around 25 adults aged 18-55 years at one site in Boston, USA. Ad26.COV2.S was a replication-incompetent adenovirus type 26 vector that expressed a prefusion-stabilized SARS-CoV-2 spike protein derived from the original Wuhan strain.

Details on this clone: This clone's antigen is unknown. Base qualities are missing; no much larger clone stands one base away.

TCRbeta CDR3 regions were sequenced with the immunoSEQ Assay. After extraction, genomic DNA underwent amplification by bias-controlled multiplex PCR, followed by high-throughput sequencing. Turning to the authors' computational methods: To quantify the absolute abundance of every unique TCRbeta CDR3 region, sequences were collapsed and filtered. T cell fraction was estimated by normalizing TCRbeta template counts to usable DNA, with usable DNA measured through amplification of reference genes found in all nucleated cells. Repertoire TCRs were annotated as SARS-CoV-2-specific by exact matching of V gene, CDR3 amino acid sequence and J gene to a known reactive TCR set. MIRA supplied the reference SARS-CoV-2 TCR set, which was filtered for enrichment in COVID-19-positive ImmuneCODE repertoires so that public or cross-reactive TCRs were removed. Using the MIRA antigens, annotated TCRs were further analysed by specific ORF or by position within an ORF. Breadth was defined as the number of annotated unique rearrangements divided by the total number of unique productive rearrangements, and depth was defined as the summed frequency of the annotated unique rearrangements. Two-sided Wilcoxon rank-sum tests were applied when comparing TCR breadth between groups. Here the immuneACCESS table is served through TCRdb, limited to in-frame sequences with V and J called. Missing clones are a known gap in these copies; in checked studies unresolved V genes cover under half, and the rest lacks a known reason. The V and J calls and clone size are taken from that table; D and trimming were inferred from the DNA. Here the sample has a few hundred thousand clones; around 90% occur a single time. The leading ten clones occupy around 3.7% of the sample.

The sequence was collected from a person between 18 and 60 years old who received the Ad26.COV2.S COVID-19 vaccine or a placebo. The sample in question was peripheral blood, obtained in a trial of Ad26.COV2.S vaccine versus placebo. The sequence is built from TRBV9 and TRBJ1-1; the D gene is perhaps TRBD1, from 6 matching bases. Here the CDR3 is given as CASSVGDNKLYITEAFF. The DNA sequence reads TGTGCCAGCAGCGTAGGGGACAACAAGCTGTACATCACTGAAGCTTTCTTT.